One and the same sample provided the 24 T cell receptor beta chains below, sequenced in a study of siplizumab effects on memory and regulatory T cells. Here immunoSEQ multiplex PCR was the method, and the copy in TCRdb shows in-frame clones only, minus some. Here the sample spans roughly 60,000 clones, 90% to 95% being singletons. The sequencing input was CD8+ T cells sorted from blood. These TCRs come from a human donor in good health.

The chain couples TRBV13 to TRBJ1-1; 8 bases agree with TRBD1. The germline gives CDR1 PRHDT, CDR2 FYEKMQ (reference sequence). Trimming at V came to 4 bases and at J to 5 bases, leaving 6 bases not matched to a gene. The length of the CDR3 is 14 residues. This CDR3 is CASSSDRERTEAFF. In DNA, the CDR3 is TGTGCCAGCAGCTCGGACAGGGAGAGGACTGAAGCTTTCTTT.

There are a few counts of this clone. In nucleotides, the CDR3 is TGTGCCAGCACAGTACACAGGAGCACAGATACGCAGTATTTT. Amino acid sequence: CASTVHRSTDTQYF. The chain links TRBV28 to TRBJ2-3, with D possibly being TRBD1 (5 bases). Trimming shortened V by 7 bases and J by 0 bases, and 11 bases separated the two germline ends. CDR1 is MDHEN, CDR2 SYDVKM, per germline. The CDR3 length is 14 residues.

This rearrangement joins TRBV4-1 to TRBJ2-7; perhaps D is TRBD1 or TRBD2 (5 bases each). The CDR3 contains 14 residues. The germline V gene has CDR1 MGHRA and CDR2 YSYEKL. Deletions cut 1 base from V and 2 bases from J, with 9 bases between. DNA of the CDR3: TGCGCCAGCAGCCAAGCCTTGGGGGCCTACGAGCAGTACTTC. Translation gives CASSQALGAYEQYF.

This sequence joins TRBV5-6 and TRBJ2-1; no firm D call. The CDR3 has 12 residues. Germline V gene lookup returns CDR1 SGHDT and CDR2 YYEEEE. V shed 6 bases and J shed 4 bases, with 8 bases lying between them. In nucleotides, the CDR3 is TGTGCCAGCAAATTCGGTTACAATGAGCAGTTCTTC. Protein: CASKFGYNEQFF. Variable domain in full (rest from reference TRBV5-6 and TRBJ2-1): DAGVTQSPTHLIKTRGQQVTLRCSPKSGHDTVSWYQQALGQGPQFIFQYYEEEERQRGNFPDRFSGHQFPNYSSELNVNALLLGDSALYLCASKFGYNEQFFGPGTRLTVL.

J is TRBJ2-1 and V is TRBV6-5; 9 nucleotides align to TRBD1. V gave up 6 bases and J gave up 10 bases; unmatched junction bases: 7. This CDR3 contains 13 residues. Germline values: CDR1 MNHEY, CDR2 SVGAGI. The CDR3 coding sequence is TGTGCCAGCAGCTGGACAGGGGATACGGAGCAGTTCTTC. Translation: CASSWTGDTEQFF.

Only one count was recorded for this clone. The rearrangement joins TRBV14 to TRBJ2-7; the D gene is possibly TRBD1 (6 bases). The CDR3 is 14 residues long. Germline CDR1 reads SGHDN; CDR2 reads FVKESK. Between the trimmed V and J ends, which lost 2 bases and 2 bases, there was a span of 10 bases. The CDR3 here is CASSQKDSPYEQYF. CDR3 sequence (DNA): TGTGCCAGCAGCCAAAAGGACAGCCCCTACGAGCAGTACTTC.

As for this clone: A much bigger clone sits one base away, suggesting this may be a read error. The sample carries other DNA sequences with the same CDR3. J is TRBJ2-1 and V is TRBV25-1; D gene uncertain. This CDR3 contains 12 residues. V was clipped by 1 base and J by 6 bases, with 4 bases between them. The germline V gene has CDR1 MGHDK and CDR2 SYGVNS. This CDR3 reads CASSELGNEQFF. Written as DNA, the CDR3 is TGTGCCAGCAGTGAATTAGGCAATGAGCAGTTCTTC. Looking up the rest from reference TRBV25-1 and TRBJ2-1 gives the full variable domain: EADIYQTPRYLVIGTGKKITLECSQTMGHDKMYWYQQDPGMELHLIHYSYGVNSTEKGDLSSESTVSRIRTEHFPLTLESARPSHTSQYLCASSELGNEQFFGPGTRLTVL.

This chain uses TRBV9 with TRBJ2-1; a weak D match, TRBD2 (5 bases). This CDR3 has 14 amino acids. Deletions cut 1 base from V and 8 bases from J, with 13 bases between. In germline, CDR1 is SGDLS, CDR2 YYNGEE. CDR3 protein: CASSVWSSTDEQFF. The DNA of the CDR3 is TGTGCCAGCAGCGTATGGTCTAGCACTGATGAGCAGTTCTTC.

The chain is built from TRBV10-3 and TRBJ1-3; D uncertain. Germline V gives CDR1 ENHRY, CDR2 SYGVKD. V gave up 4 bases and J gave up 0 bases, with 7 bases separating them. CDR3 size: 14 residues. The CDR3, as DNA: TGTGCCATCAGTGGGCCTGACTCTGGAAACACCATATATTTT. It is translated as CAISGPDSGNTIYF.

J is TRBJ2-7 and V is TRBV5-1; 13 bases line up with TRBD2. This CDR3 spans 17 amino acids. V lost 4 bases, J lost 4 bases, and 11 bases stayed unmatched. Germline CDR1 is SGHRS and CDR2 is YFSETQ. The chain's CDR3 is CASSGSGLAGVSYEQYF. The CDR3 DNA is TGCGCCAGCAGCGGTAGTGGACTAGCGGGAGTGAGTTACGAGCAGTACTTC.

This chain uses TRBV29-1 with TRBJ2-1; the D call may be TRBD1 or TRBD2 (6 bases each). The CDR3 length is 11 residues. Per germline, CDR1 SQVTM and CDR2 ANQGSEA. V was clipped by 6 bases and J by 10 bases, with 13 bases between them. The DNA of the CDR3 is TGCAGCGTACGCAGGGGACTGGAGCAGTTCTTC. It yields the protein CSVRRGLEQFF.

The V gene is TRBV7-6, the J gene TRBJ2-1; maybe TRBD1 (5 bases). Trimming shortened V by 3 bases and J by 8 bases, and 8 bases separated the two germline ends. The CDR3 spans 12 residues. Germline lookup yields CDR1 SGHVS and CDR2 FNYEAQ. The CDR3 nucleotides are TGTGCCAGCAGCTTGCAGGGCCATGAGCAGTTCTTC. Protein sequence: CASSLQGHEQFF.

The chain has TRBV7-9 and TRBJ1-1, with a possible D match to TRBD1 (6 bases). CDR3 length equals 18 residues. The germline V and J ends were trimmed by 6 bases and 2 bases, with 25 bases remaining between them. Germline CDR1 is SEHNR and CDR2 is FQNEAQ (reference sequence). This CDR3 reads CASRRYGDGGHYNTEAFF. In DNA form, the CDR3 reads TGTGCCAGCAGGAGGTATGGGGATGGGGGCCATTACAACACTGAAGCTTTCTTT.

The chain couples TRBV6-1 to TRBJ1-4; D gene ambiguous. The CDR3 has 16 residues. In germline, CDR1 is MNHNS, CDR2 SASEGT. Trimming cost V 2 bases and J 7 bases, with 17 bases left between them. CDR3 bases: TGTGCCAGCAGTGAATTCGCAAGGGCAGGTAGTGAAAAACTGTTTTTT. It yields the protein CASSEFARAGSEKLFF.

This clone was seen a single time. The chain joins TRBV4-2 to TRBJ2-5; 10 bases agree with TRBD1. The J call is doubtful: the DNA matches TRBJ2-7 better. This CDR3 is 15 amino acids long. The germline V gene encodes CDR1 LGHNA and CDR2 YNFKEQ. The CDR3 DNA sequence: TGTGCCAGCAGCCAAGAGGGGGGACAGGGGTACGAGCAGTACTTC. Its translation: CASSQEGGQGYEQYF.

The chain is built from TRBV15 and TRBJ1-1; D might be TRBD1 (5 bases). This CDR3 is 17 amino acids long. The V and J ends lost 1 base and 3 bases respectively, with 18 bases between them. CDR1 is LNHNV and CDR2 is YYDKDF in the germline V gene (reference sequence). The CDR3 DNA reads TGTGCCACCAGCAGAGTCGGCAGCCATGGGGGGGACACTGAAGCTTTCTTT. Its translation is CATSRVGSHGGDTEAFF.

CDR3 nucleotide sequence: TGTGCCAGCAGTTCCGCGGGACAGGGTTACAATGAGCAGTTCTTC. Protein sequence: CASSSAGQGYNEQFF. J is TRBJ2-1 and V is TRBV27; TRBD1 agrees at 9 bases. This CDR3 region has 15 residues. Germline assignment: CDR1 MNHEY and CDR2 SMNVEV (reference sequence). With 4 bases clipped from V and 4 bases from J, the junction kept 5 bases outside the gene matches.

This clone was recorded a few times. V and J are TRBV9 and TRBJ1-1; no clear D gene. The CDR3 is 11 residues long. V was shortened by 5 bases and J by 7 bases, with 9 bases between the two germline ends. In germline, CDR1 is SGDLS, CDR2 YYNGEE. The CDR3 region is CASRGNFEAFF. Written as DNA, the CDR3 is TGTGCCAGCAGAGGAAACTTTGAAGCTTTCTTT.

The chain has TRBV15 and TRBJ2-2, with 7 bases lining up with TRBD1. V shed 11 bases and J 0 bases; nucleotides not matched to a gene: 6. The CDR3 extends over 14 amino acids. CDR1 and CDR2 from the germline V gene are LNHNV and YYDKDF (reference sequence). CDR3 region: CAARQGTNTGELFF. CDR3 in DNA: TGTGCCGCTCGACAGGGCACGAACACCGGGGAGCTGTTTTTT.

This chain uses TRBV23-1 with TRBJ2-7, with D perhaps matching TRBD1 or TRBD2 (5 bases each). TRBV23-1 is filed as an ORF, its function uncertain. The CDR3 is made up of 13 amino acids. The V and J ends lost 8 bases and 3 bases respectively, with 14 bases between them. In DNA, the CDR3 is TGCGCCAGCTGCCGGGACGGCCTCTACGAGCAGTACTTC. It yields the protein CASCRDGLYEQYF.

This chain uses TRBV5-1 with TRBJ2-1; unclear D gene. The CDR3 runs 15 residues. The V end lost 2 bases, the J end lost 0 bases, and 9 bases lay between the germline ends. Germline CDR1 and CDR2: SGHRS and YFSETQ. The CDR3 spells CASSFTDGSYNEQFF. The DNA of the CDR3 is TGCGCCAGCAGCTTCACGGATGGCTCCTACAATGAGCAGTTCTTC.

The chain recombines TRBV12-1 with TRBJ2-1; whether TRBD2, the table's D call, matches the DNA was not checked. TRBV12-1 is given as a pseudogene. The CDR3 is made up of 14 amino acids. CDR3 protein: CASSSSSSYNEQFF. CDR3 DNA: TGTGCCAGCAGCTCATCGAGCTCCTACAATGAGCAGTTCTTC.

The CDR3 region has the DNA TGTGCCAGCAGCCCTAGACCCAGCCAGAGCACAGATACGCAGTATTTT. It specifies CASSPRPSQSTDTQYF. The V and J genes are TRBV7-2 and TRBJ2-3; D not resolved. The CDR3 has 16 residues. V shed 5 bases and J shed 0 bases, with 15 bases lying between them. Germline loops: CDR1 SGHTA, CDR2 FQGNSA.

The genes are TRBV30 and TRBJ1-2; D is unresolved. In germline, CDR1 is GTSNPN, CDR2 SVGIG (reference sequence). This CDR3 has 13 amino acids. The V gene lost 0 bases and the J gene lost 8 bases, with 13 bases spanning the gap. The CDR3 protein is CAWSVRSSGGYTF. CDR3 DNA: TGTGCCTGGAGTGTACGAAGTTCGGGGGGCTACACCTTC.